This T cell receptor beta chain was captured by sequencing in a study of cytomegalovirus exposure and HLA in healthy donors. This clone was counted a single time. This CDR3 has 16 residues. Germline lookup yields CDR1 LNHNV and CDR2 YYDKDF (reference sequence). V shed 1 base, J shed 5 bases, and the junction held 10 bases outside the gene matches. It was the approximately 130-subject validation cohort, separate from the approximately 620-subject first cohort, to which the donors belonged. The repertoire was sequenced with immunoSEQ multiplex PCR; TCRdb's copy has only in-frame clones and lacks some. In the table there are tens of thousands of clones, approximately 95% of which are singletons.

This TCR derives from a young woman in good health and CMV-seronegative. Sequenced: PBMCs. This rearrangement joins TRBV15 to TRBJ2-7, with 8 nucleotides matching TRBD1. The CDR3 sequence: CATSRALGRGHDEQYF. CDR3 coding DNA: TGTGCCACCAGCAGAGCTCTCGGCAGGGGGCACGACGAGCAGTACTTC.